These 7 T cell receptor beta chains share one sample of origin, sequenced in a study of preoperative IRX-2 immunotherapy in early breast cancer. Treatment: preoperative locoregional IRX-2 cytokine immunotherapy. Data came from immunoSEQ multiplex PCR; TCRdb stores just in-frame clones and leaves some out. The sample contains 20,000 to 30,000 clones, approximately 92% of which appear only once. This specimen was tumor tissue, taken after IRX-2 immunotherapy. The receptors stem from a human donor with breast cancer.

V is TRBV5-1 and J is TRBJ2-1; perhaps TRBD2 as D (6 bases). This CDR3 has 15 amino acids. The ends were cut back, 5 bases at V and 2 bases at J, with 14 bases in the middle. CDR1 and CDR2 (germline): SGHRS, YFSETQ. CDR3 nucleotide sequence: TGCGCCAGCAGATCGTTTAGCGGTCCCTACAATGAGCAGTTCTTC. Residues: CASRSFSGPYNEQFF.

The chain couples TRBV5-1 to TRBJ1-1; 10 bases match TRBD1. Unmatched junction bases numbered 7, after V lost 5 bases and J lost 6 bases. There are 14 residues in the CDR3. Germline CDR1 and CDR2: SGHRS and YFSETQ. CDR3 region: CASSRDRGLSEAFF. The CDR3 region has the DNA TGCGCCAGCAGTCGAGACAGGGGGCTGTCTGAAGCTTTCTTT.

This clone was recorded a few times. The V and J genes are TRBV7-9 and TRBJ1-5; 7 bases fit TRBD1. Trimming at V came to 4 bases and at J to 2 bases, leaving 5 bases not matched to a gene. The CDR3 runs 15 residues. Germline CDR1 and CDR2: SEHNR and FQNEAQ (reference sequence). CDR3 region: CASSSTGPGNQPQHF. CDR3 in DNA: TGTGCCAGCAGCTCGACAGGGCCCGGCAATCAGCCCCAGCATTTT.

The chain carries TRBV7-2 and TRBJ2-2; D might be TRBD2 (6 bases). V dropped 5 bases and J dropped 6 bases, with 19 bases sitting between them. CDR1 is SGHTA and CDR2 is FQGNSA in the germline V gene. The CDR3 covers 16 residues. CDR3 sequence (DNA): TGTGCCAGCAGCCTATCCGGGACTCTGGCGTCCGGGGAGCTGTTTTTT. It codes for CASSLSGTLASGELFF.

This chain links TRBV29-1 with TRBJ1-2; D is perhaps TRBD1 (6 bases). The CDR3 is 13 residues long. Germline V lookup: CDR1 SQVTM, CDR2 ANQGSEA. Trimming pared 4 bases from V and 4 bases from J, leaving 13 bases between. This CDR3 reads CSVGGGQSYGYTF. Written as DNA, the CDR3 is TGCAGCGTTGGAGGGGGACAAAGCTATGGCTACACCTTC.

V and J are TRBV9 and TRBJ2-1; 8 bases align to TRBD2. CDR3 length: 15 amino acids. The V gene end was trimmed by 2 bases and the J gene end by 9 bases; junction bases not matched to a gene: 10. Germline V gene sequence: CDR1 SGDLS, CDR2 YYNGEE. CDR3 DNA: TGTGCCAGCAGCGTCCAAACGGGAGGGCGCGGTGAGCAGTTCTTC. Translation: CASSVQTGGRGEQFF.

This clone was seen only a few times. The V call is TRBV7-6, the J call TRBJ1-1; TRBD1 might be the D (5 bases). CDR1 and CDR2 (germline): SGHVS, FNYEAQ. The CDR3 length is 12 residues. Deletions cut 9 bases from V and 1 base from J, with 9 bases between. The CDR3 sequence: CASGHENTEAFF. The DNA for the CDR3 is TGTGCCAGTGGACACGAGAACACTGAAGCTTTCTTT.